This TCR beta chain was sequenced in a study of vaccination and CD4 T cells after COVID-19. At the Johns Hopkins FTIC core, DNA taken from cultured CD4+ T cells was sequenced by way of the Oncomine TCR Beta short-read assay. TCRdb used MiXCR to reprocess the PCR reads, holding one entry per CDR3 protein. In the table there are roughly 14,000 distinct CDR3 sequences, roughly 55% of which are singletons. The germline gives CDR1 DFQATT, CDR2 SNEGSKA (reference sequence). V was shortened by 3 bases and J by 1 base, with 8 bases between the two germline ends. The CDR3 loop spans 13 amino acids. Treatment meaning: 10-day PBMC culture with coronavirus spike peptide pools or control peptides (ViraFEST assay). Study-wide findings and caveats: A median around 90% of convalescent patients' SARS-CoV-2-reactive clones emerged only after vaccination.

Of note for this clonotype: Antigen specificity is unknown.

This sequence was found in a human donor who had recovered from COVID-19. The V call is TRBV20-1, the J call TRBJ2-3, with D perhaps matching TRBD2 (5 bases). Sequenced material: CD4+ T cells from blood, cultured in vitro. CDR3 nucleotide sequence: TGCAGTGCTAGCCTACTAGGCACAGATACGCAGTATTTT. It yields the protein CSASLLGTDTQYF.